This TCR beta chain was profiled in a study of blood T cells in healthy people across ages. This clonotype came up a few times. Next came a second PCR, run for about 6 to 12 cycles, which used a sample-barcoded 5' primer along with a J-beta primer mix. TCRdb reanalysed the 5' RACE reads using MiXCR and keeps one entry per CDR3 protein. Of 630,000 or so distinct CDR3 sequences in the sample, roughly 32% are singletons; the top ten hold 15%. CDR1 DFQATT and CDR2 SNEGSKA come from the germline V gene (reference sequence). The CDR3 covers 13 residues. Between the trimmed V and J ends, which lost 4 bases and 0 bases, there was a span of 9 bases.

V usage is TRBV20-1 and J usage is TRBJ1-2; D gene uncertain. This TCR was sampled from a woman at least 80 years old in good health. Sequences were obtained from blood. CDR3 sequence (DNA): TGCAGTGCTATAGACACTTCTAACTATGGCTACACCTTC. Amino acids: CSAIDTSNYGYTF.